The clone carrying this T cell receptor (beta chain) was detected many times. The antigen is not known. Germline CDR1 is MDHEN and CDR2 is SYDVKM. The V end lost 5 bases, the J end lost 11 bases, and 18 bases lay between the germline ends. This CDR3 region has 13 residues. The sample belongs to a study of T cells in Graves' hyperthyroidism and ophthalmopathy. Broader study findings: Most thyroid clonotypes expanded above 0.001 appeared in blood too.

The blood sample dates from first hyperthyroidism diagnosis, preceding any ophthalmopathy symptoms. It was RNA transcripts that yielded the amplified TCR beta CDR3 regions. HTBI primers were employed in a first-round RT-PCR of the TCR CDR3. One entry per CDR3 protein results from TCRdb running MiXCR on the multiplex PCR reads. Here the sample spans about 290,000 distinct CDR3 sequences, roughly 13% being singletons. The rearrangement uses TRBV28 and TRBJ1-1; D remains unclear. This TCR derives from a woman aged 25 to 39 with Graves' hyperthyroidism that later progressed to Graves' ophthalmopathy. Source material: blood. The CDR3 sequence is CASSLQTPGRAFF. DNA for the CDR3: TGTGCCAGCAGTCTCCAGACTCCGGGCCGGGCTTTCTTT.